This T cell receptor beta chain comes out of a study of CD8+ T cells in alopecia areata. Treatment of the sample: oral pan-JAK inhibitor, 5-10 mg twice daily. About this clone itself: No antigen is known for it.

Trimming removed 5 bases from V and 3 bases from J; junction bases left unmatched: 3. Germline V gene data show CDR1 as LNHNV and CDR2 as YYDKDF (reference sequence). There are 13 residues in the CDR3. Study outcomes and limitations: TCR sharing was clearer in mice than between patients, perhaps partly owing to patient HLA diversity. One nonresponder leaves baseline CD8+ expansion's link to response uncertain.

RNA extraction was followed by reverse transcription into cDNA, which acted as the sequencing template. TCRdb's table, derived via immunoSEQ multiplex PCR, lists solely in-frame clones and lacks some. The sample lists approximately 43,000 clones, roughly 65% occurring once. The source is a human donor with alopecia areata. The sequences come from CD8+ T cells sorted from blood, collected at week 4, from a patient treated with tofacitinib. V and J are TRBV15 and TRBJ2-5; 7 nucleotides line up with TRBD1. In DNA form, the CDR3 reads TGTGCCACCAGCGTCGACAGGGAAGAGACCCAGTACTTC. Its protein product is CATSVDREETQYF.